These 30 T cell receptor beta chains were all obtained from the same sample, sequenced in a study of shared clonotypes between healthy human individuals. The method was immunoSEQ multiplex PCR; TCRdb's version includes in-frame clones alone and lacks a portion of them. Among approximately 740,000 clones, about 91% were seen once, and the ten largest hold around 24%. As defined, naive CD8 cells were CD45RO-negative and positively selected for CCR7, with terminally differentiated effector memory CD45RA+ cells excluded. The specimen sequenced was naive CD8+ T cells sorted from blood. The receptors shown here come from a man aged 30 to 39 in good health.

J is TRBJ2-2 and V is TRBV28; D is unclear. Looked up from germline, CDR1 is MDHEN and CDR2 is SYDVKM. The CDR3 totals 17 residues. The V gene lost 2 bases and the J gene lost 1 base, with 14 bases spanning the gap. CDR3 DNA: TGTGCCAGCAGTTTACCCAGAGCGTTTAGGAACACCGGGGAGCTGTTTTTT. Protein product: CASSLPRAFRNTGELFF.

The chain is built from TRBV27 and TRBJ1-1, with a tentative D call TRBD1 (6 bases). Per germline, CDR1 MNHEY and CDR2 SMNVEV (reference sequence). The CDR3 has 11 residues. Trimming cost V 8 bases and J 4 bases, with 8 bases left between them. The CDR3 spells CASEGGTEAFF. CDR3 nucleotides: TGTGCCAGCGAGGGGGGCACTGAAGCTTTCTTT.

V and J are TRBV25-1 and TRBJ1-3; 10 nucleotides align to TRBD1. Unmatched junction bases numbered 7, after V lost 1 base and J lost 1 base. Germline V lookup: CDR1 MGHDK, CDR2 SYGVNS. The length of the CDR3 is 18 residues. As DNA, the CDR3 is TGTGCCAGCAGTGAATGGGGACAGGGGTCAAAATCTGGAAACACCATATATTTT. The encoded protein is CASSEWGQGSKSGNTIYF.

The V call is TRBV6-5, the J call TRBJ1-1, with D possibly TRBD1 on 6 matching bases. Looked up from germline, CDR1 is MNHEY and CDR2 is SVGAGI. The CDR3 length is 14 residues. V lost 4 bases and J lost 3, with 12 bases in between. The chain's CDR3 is CASSFARGDTEAFF. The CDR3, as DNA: TGTGCCAGCAGTTTTGCCAGGGGAGACACTGAAGCTTTCTTT.

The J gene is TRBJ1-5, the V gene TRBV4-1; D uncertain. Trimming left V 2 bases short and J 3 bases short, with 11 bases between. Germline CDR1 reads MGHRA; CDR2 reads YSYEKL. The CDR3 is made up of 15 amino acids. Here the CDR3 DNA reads TGCGCCAGCAGCCAAACCCGGGAACTCAATCAGCCCCAGCATTTT. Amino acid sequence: CASSQTRELNQPQHF.

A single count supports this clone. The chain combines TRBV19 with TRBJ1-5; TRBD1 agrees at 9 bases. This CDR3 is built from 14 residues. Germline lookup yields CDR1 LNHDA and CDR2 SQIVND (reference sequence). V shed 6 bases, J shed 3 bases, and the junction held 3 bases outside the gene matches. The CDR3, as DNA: TGTGCCAGTAGCGGGACAGGGAACAATCAGCCCCAGCATTTT. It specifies CASSGTGNNQPQHF. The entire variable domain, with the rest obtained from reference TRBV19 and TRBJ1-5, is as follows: DGGITQSPKYLFRKEGQNVTLSCEQNLNHDAMYWYRQDPGQGLRLIYYSQIVNDFQKGDIAEGYSVSREKKESFPLTVTSAQKNPTAFYLCASSGTGNNQPQHFGDGTRLSIL.

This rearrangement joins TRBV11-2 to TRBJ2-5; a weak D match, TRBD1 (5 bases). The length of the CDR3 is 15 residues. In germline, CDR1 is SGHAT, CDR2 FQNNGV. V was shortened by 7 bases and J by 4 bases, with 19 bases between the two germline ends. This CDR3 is CASTNLLDRGETQYF. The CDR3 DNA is TGTGCCAGCACCAATCTTCTAGACAGAGGAGAGACCCAGTACTTC.

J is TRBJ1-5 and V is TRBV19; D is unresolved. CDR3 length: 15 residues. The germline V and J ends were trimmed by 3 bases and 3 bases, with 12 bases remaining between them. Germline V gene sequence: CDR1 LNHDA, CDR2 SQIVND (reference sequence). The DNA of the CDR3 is TGTGCCAGTAGTATCTATGGATCGGACAATCAGCCCCAGCATTTT. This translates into CASSIYGSDNQPQHF.

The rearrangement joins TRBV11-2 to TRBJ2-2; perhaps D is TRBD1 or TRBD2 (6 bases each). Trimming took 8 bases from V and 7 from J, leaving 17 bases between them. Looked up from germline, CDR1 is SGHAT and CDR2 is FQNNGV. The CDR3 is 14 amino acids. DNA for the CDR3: TGTGCCAGCGGCGGGACGGTCAGGGGCGGGGAGCTGTTTTTT. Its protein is CASGGTVRGGELFF. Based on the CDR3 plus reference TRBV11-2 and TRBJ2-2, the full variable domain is EAGVAQSPRYKIIEKRQSVAFWCNPISGHATLYWYQQILGQGPKLLIQFQNNGVVDDSQLPKDRFSAERLKGVDSTLKIQPAKLEDSAVYLCASGGTVRGGELFFGEGSRLTVL.

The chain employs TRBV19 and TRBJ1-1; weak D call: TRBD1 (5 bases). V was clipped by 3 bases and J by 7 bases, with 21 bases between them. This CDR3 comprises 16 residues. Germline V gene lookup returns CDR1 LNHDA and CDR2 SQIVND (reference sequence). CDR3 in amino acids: CASSITGTLLGDEAFF. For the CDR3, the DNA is TGTGCCAGTAGTATCACCGGGACCCTCCTAGGCGATGAAGCTTTCTTT.

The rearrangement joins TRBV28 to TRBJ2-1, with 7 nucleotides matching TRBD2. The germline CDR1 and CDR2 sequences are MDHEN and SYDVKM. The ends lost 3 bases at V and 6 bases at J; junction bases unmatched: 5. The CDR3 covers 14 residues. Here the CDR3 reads CASSLGGSGNEQFF. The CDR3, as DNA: TGTGCCAGCAGTTTGGGCGGGAGCGGCAATGAGCAGTTCTTC.

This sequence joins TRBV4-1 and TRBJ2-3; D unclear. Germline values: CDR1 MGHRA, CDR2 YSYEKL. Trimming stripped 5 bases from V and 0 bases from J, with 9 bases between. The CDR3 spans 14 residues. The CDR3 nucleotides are TGCGCCAGCAGCGGAAGGGCAAGCACAGATACGCAGTATTTT. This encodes CASSGRASTDTQYF.

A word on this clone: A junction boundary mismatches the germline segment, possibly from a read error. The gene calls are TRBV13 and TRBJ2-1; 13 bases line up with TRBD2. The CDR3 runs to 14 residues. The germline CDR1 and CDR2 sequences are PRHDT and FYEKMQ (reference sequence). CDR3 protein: CASSLGLAGDEQFF. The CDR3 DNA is TGTGCCAGCAGCCTAGGACTAGCGGGAGATGAGCAGTTCTTC.

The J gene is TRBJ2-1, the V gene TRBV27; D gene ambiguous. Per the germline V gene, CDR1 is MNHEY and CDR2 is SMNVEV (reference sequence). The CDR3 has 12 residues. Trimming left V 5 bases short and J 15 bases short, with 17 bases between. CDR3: CASSDGPTVWFF. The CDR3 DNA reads TGTGCCAGCAGTGATGGGCCCACCGTATGGTTCTTC.

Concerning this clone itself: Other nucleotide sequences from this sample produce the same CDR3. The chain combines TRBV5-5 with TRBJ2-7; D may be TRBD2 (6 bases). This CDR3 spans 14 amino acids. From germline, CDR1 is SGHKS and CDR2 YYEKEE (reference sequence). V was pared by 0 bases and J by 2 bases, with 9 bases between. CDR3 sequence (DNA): TGTGCCAGCAGCTTGGCCGGGGGAACCTACGAGCAGTACTTC. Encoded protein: CASSLAGGTYEQYF. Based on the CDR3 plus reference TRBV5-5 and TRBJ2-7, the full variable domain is DAGVTQSPTHLIKTRGQQVTLRCSPISGHKSVSWYQQVLGQGPQFIFQYYEKEERGRGNFPDRFSARQFPNYSSELNVNALLLGDSALYLCASSLAGGTYEQYFGPGTRLTVT.

CDR3 amino acids: CATRGASALYEQYF. The CDR3, as DNA: TGTGCCACCAGGGGGGCTAGCGCCCTCTACGAGCAGTACTTC. The genes are TRBV15 and TRBJ2-7, with D perhaps TRBD1 or TRBD2 (6 bases each). Trimming shortened V by 6 bases and J by 3 bases, and 15 bases separated the two germline ends. The germline CDR1 and CDR2 sequences are LNHNV and YYDKDF (reference sequence). The CDR3 spans 14 residues.

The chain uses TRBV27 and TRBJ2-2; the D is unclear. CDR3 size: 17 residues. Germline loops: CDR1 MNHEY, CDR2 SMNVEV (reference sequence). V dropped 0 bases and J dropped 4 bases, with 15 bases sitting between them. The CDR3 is CASSLSWAKKGTGELFF. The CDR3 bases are TGTGCCAGCAGTTTATCTTGGGCAAAAAAGGGCACCGGGGAGCTGTTTTTT.

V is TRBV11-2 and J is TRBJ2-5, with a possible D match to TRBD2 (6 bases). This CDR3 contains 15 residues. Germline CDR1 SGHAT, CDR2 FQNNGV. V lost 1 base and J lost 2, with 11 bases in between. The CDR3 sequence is CASSLAGRGQETQYF. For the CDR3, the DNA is TGTGCCAGCAGCTTAGCTGGTCGGGGGCAAGAGACCCAGTACTTC.

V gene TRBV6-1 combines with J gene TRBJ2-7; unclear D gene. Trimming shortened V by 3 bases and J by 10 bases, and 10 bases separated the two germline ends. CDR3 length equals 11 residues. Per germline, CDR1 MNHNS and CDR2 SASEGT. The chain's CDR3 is CASSDLKDQYF. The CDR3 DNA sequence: TGTGCCAGCAGTGACTTAAAGGACCAGTACTTC.

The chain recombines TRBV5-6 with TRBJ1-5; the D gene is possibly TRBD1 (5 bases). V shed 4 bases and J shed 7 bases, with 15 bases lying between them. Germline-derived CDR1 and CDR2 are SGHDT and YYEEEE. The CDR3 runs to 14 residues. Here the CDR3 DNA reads TGTGCCAGCAGCCGGGGCGAGGGTTCCCAGCCCCAGCATTTT. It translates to CASSRGEGSQPQHF.

The CDR3 DNA follows: TGTGCCAGCAGTGAGGGCAGTTGGACCGGGGAGCTGTTTTTT. It yields the protein CASSEGSWTGELFF. The chain joins TRBV25-1 to TRBJ2-2; no reliable D call. The V gene's germline CDR1 is MGHDK and CDR2 SYGVNS. V shed 3 bases and J shed 5 bases, with 10 bases lying between them. The CDR3 runs 14 residues.

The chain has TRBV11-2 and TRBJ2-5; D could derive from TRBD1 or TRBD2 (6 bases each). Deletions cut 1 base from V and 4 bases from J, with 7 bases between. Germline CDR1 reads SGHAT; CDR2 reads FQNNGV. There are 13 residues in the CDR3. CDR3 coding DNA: TGTGCCAGCAGCTTAGGGGGGGCAGAGACCCAGTACTTC. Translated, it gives CASSLGGAETQYF.

The CDR3 DNA reads as TGCGCCACCAGGGGGATCACTGGGGGCTATGAGCAGTTCTTC. Translating it yields CATRGITGGYEQFF. The V gene is TRBV23-1, the J gene TRBJ2-1; 7 bases map to TRBD1. TRBV23-1 carries the ORF label, with uncertain function. Unmatched junction bases numbered 14, after V lost 10 bases and J lost 8 bases. The CDR3 totals 14 residues.

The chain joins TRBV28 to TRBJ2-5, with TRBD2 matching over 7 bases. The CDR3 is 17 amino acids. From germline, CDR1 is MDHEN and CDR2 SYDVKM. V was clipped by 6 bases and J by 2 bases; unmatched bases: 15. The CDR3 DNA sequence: TGTGCCAGCAGCCCTTCACTCTCGGGAGGTGGACAAGAGACCCAGTACTTC. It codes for CASSPSLSGGGQETQYF.

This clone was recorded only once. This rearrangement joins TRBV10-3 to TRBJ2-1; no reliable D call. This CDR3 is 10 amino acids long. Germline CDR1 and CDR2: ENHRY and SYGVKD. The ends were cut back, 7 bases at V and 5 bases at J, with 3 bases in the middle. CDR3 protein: CAIIHNEQFF. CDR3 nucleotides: TGTGCCATCATTCACAATGAGCAGTTCTTC.

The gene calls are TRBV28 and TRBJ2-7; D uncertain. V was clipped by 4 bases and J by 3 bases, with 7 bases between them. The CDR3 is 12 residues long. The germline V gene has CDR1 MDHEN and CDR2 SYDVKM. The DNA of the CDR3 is TGTGCCAGCAGTTCCCGGTACTACGAGCAGTACTTC. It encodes CASSSRYYEQYF.

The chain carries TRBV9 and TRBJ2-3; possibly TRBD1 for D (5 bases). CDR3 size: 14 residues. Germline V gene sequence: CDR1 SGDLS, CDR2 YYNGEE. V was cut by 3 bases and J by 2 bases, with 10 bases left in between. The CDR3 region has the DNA TGTGCCAGCAGCGGTTCGGACACCACAGATACGCAGTATTTT. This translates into CASSGSDTTDTQYF.

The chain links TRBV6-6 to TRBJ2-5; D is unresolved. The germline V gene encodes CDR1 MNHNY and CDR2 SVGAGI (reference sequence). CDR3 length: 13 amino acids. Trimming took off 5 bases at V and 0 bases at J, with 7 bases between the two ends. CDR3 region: CASSGGNQETQYF. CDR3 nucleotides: TGTGCCAGCAGTGGCGGAAACCAAGAGACCCAGTACTTC.

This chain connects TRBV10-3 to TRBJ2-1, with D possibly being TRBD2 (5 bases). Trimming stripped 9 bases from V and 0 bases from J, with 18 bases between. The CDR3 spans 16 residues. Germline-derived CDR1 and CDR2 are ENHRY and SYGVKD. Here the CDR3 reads CAIEGEAASSYNEQFF. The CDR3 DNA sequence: TGTGCCATAGAGGGTGAGGCGGCGAGCTCCTACAATGAGCAGTTCTTC.

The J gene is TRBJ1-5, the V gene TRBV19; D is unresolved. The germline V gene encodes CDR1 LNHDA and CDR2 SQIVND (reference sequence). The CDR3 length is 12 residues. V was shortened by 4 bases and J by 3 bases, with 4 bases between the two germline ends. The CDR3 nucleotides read TGTGCCAGTAGTAGCTACAATCAGCCCCAGCATTTT. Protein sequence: CASSSYNQPQHF.